This entry concerns a single T cell receptor (beta chain). As yet, its antigen is unknown. The data were obtained in a study of T cell repertoires in cytomegalovirus infection. Study-wide background: Public TCR beta signatures indicated both CMV infection and matching HLA type. Overall study findings and caveats: There were carriers of CMV plus the relevant HLA, and cumulative public TCR beta family frequency identified them. HLA-C-restricted TCR beta clonotypes specific for CMV led the ex vivo response.

TCRdb re-analysed the reads in MiXCR, keeping a single row per CDR3 protein. The sample yields approximately 700,000 distinct CDR3 sequences, approximately 34% seen once. V lost 2 bases, J lost 7 bases, and 12 bases stayed unmatched. The CDR3 consists of 16 residues. CDR1 is SGDLS and CDR2 is YYNGEE in the germline V gene. The rearrangement uses TRBV9 and TRBJ2-1; TRBD2 matches 7 bases. The sequence came from a human donor in good health (CMV status not recorded). Some clones in this sample may be carry-over from other donors' samples. The sequencing sample was made of PBMCs. CDR3 protein: CASSVAIRREGNEQFF. CDR3 nucleotides: TGTGCCAGCAGCGTCGCAATAAGGAGGGAGGGAAATGAGCAGTTCTTC. The full variable domain, rest sourced from reference TRBV9 and TRBJ2-1, is DSGVTQTPKHLITATGQRVTLRCSPRSGDLSVYWYQQSLDQGLQFLIQYYNGEERAKGNILERFSAQQFPDLHSELNLSSLELGDSALYFCASSVAIRREGNEQFFGPGTRLTVL.